The 25 T cell receptor beta chains below all came from one sample that was sequenced in a study of blood T cell repertoires in COVID-19. Sequencing was performed with immunoSEQ multiplex PCR; in TCRdb, only in-frame clones are kept and a portion is missing. This sample has about 160,000 clones, with roughly 80% found just once. Sequenced: peripheral blood. All receptors derive from an elderly woman with acute or convalescent COVID-19.

The genes are TRBV6-5 and TRBJ2-5; TRBD2 agrees at 9 bases. V gave up 6 bases and J gave up 4 bases; unmatched junction bases: 9. Germline loops: CDR1 MNHEY, CDR2 SVGAGI. CDR3 length: 15 residues. The CDR3 DNA follows: TGTGCCAGCAGGAAGACTAGCGGAGGGGGAGAGACCCAGTACTTC. Translating it yields CASRKTSGGGETQYF.

This chain joins TRBV18 and TRBJ1-1; D is perhaps TRBD1 (5 bases). The CDR3 has 13 amino acids. V lost 1 base and J 8 bases, leaving 11 bases between the germline ends. Per germline, CDR1 KGHSH and CDR2 LQKENI. CDR3 in amino acids: CASSPQGRAEAFF. CDR3 nucleotide sequence: TGTGCCAGCTCACCACAGGGCAGGGCGGAAGCTTTCTTT.

The CDR3 DNA is TGTGCCACCGAGGACAGGCACAACACTGAAGCTTTCTTT. Translating gives CATEDRHNTEAFF. V usage is TRBV19 and J usage is TRBJ1-1; 7 nucleotides match TRBD1. Looked up from germline, CDR1 is LNHDA and CDR2 is SQIVND (reference sequence). This CDR3 spans 13 amino acids. The J segment lost 2 bases and the V segment lost 10 bases, leaving 7 bases of the junction unmatched. Looking up the rest from reference TRBV19 and TRBJ1-1 gives the full variable domain: DGGITQSPKYLFRKEGQNVTLSCEQNLNHDAMYWYRQDPGQGLRLIYYSQIVNDFQKGDIAEGYSVSREKKESFPLTVTSAQKNPTAFYLCATEDRHNTEAFFGQGTRLTVV.

The chain is built from TRBV30 and TRBJ1-1; possible D gene TRBD1, 6 bases. V was trimmed by 3 bases and J by 5 bases, leaving 10 bases between them. The germline V gene encodes CDR1 GTSNPN and CDR2 SVGIG (reference sequence). The CDR3 is 12 amino acids. CDR3 bases: TGTGCCTGGAGATCCGGGACAACTGAAGCTTTCTTT. Its protein product is CAWRSGTTEAFF.

This sequence joins TRBV27 and TRBJ2-2, with 16 bases aligning to TRBD2. The CDR3 is 20 residues long. The germline V gene has CDR1 MNHEY and CDR2 SMNVEV (reference sequence). V was pared by 4 bases and J by 3 bases, with 11 bases of the junction left unmatched. CDR3 residues: CASSSDYGTSGRAHTGELFF. The CDR3 DNA follows: TGTGCCAGCAGTTCTGATTACGGGACTAGCGGGAGGGCCCACACCGGGGAGCTGTTTTTT.

The chain employs TRBV29-1 and TRBJ2-3, with D possibly being TRBD1 (6 bases). The V and J ends lost 3 bases and 7 bases respectively, with 14 bases between them. Per germline, CDR1 SQVTM and CDR2 ANQGSEA. There are 13 residues in the CDR3. CDR3 amino acids: CSVDRDTLNTQYF. DNA of the CDR3: TGCAGCGTTGATCGGGACACCCTAAATACGCAGTATTTT.

The rearrangement links TRBV5-1 to TRBJ2-3; D may be TRBD2 (6 bases). This CDR3 has 16 residues. V was clipped by 4 bases and J by 1 base, with 16 bases between them. The germline V gene encodes CDR1 SGHRS and CDR2 YFSETQ. The CDR3 loop is CASSRRVTVGTDTQYF. In DNA, the CDR3 is TGCGCCAGCAGCAGGAGGGTCACAGTTGGCACAGATACGCAGTATTTT.

The rearrangement joins TRBV10-1 to TRBJ1-6; 9 nucleotides agree with TRBD1. This CDR3 spans 14 amino acids. Germline V CDR1 and CDR2: WNHNN, SYGVQD (reference sequence). The ends lost 4 bases at V and 7 bases at J; junction bases unmatched: 2. This CDR3 is CASSAGQGNSPLHF. The DNA of the CDR3 is TGCGCCAGCAGTGCCGGACAGGGGAATTCACCCCTCCACTTT.

Comment on this clone: Other DNA sequences in the same sample also yield this CDR3. The V gene is TRBV5-1, the J gene TRBJ2-5, with D perhaps matching TRBD2 (5 bases). CDR3 size: 12 residues. Deletions cut 4 bases from V and 2 bases from J, with 6 bases between. Per germline, CDR1 SGHRS and CDR2 YFSETQ. The CDR3 sequence is CASSPGQETQYF. In DNA, the CDR3 is TGCGCCAGCAGCCCGGGGCAAGAGACCCAGTACTTC.

V is TRBV6-4 and J is TRBJ1-1, with unresolved D. This CDR3 has 13 residues. The V end lost 6 bases, the J end lost 0 bases, and 8 bases lay between the germline ends. Per germline, CDR1 MRHNA and CDR2 SNTAGT. The CDR3 sequence is CASRETVNTEAFF. The CDR3 nucleotides read TGTGCCAGCAGGGAGACTGTGAACACTGAAGCTTTCTTT.

V is TRBV5-1 and J is TRBJ2-3, with D uncertain. The CDR3 is 13 residues long. V gave up 5 bases and J gave up 1 base, with 8 bases separating them. Per germline, CDR1 SGHRS and CDR2 YFSETQ. CDR3: CASRSSGTDTQYF. The CDR3 nucleotides are TGCGCCAGCAGATCGTCAGGCACAGATACGCAGTATTTT.

This chain joins TRBV6-5 and TRBJ2-7; TRBD2 matches 9 bases. Losses at the gene ends were 6 bases for V and 4 bases for J; bases not matched to a gene: 7. Per germline, CDR1 MNHEY and CDR2 SVGAGI. This CDR3 is built from 14 residues. The CDR3 region is CASSLAGEGYEQYF. The CDR3 DNA reads as TGTGCCAGCAGCTTAGCGGGAGAAGGGTACGAGCAGTACTTC.

The J gene is TRBJ1-2, the V gene TRBV6-6; D ambiguous. There are 12 residues in the CDR3. Germline V lookup: CDR1 MNHNY, CDR2 SVGAGI (reference sequence). Trimming stripped 6 bases from V and 2 bases from J, with 7 bases between. The CDR3 spells CASRGGNYGYTF. Written as DNA, the CDR3 is TGTGCCAGCAGGGGCGGGAACTATGGCTACACCTTC.

The table lists this clone with many counts. The chain uses TRBV6-5 and TRBJ1-5; 7 bases line up with TRBD1. Germline lookup yields CDR1 MNHEY and CDR2 SVGAGI. This CDR3 contains 15 residues. V dropped 7 bases and J dropped 5; count of bases not matched to a gene: 11. The CDR3, as DNA: TGTGCCAGCAATCGACAGGGCCTCCTTGATCAGCCCCAGCATTTT. This sequence encodes CASNRQGLLDQPQHF.

The chain employs TRBV28 and TRBJ1-5, with D perhaps matching TRBD1 (6 bases). This CDR3 is 18 amino acids long. The V end lost 5 bases, the J end lost 1 base, and 21 bases lay between the germline ends. Germline V lookup: CDR1 MDHEN, CDR2 SYDVKM. The CDR3 protein is CASSERGQGWRSNQPQHF. CDR3 nucleotides: TGTGCCAGCAGTGAAAGAGGCCAGGGGTGGAGAAGCAATCAGCCCCAGCATTTT.

The rearrangement links TRBV27 to TRBJ2-7; 11 positions agree with TRBD2. The CDR3 sequence is 15 residues long. With 6 bases clipped from V and 6 bases from J, the junction kept 10 bases outside the gene matches. Germline CDR1 and CDR2: MNHEY and SMNVEV (reference sequence). Written as DNA, the CDR3 is TGTGCCAGCAGCCACGGGCTAGCGGGGGGACGCGAGCAGTACTTC. It codes for CASSHGLAGGREQYF.

This chain links TRBV7-8 with TRBJ1-6; D might be TRBD1 (5 bases). Germline V gives CDR1 SGHVS, CDR2 FQNEAQ. Trimming stripped 0 bases from V and 7 bases from J, with 13 bases between. The CDR3 sequence is 16 residues long. The CDR3 loop reads CASSLALVGGNSPLHF. The DNA of the CDR3 is TGTGCCAGCAGCTTAGCGCTTGTGGGGGGAAATTCACCCCTCCACTTT.

This chain uses TRBV19 with TRBJ1-1, with TRBD1 as a possible D gene (6 bases). Looked up from germline, CDR1 is LNHDA and CDR2 is SQIVND (reference sequence). The length of the CDR3 is 16 residues. Trimming left V 0 bases short and J 4 bases short, with 15 bases between. As DNA, the CDR3 is TGTGCCAGTAGTATAGAGAGGGGGACGAGGGGCACTGAAGCTTTCTTT. Its protein product is CASSIERGTRGTEAFF.

The chain carries TRBV27 and TRBJ2-1, with 10 bases aligning to TRBD2. CDR3 size: 18 residues. Germline V gives CDR1 MNHEY, CDR2 SMNVEV (reference sequence). The junction had 8 bases not matched to a gene; V was cut back by 0 bases and J by 3 bases. The CDR3 sequence is CASSLSSSGRGSYNEQFF. CDR3 nucleotide sequence: TGTGCCAGCAGTTTATCATCGAGCGGGAGGGGAAGCTACAATGAGCAGTTCTTC.

This clone was detected ten times or more. V is TRBV7-3 and J is TRBJ2-2; D perhaps matches TRBD2 (6 bases). V was shortened by 8 bases and J by 6 bases, with 16 bases between the two germline ends. This CDR3 region has 14 residues. Germline CDR1 is SGHTA and CDR2 is FQGTGA. This CDR3 is CASRPGGRSGELFF. CDR3 DNA: TGTGCCAGCCGCCCCGGGGGACGGTCCGGGGAGCTGTTTTTT.

This chain links TRBV3-1 (or the pseudogene TRBV3-2) with TRBJ2-1, with 9 bases matching TRBD1. Germline V gene lookup returns CDR1 LGHDT and CDR2 YNNKEL (reference sequence). V gave up 4 bases and J gave up 6 bases; unmatched junction bases: 10. This CDR3 spans 16 amino acids. The CDR3 region has the DNA TGTGCCAGCAGCCCGTATCGGGACAGGGTGGGCAATGAGCAGTTCTTC. This translates into CASSPYRDRVGNEQFF.

This chain uses TRBV7-9 with TRBJ1-2; D unresolved. Germline CDR1 reads SEHNR; CDR2 reads FQNEAQ (reference sequence). This CDR3 is 13 amino acids long. Trimming shortened V by 2 bases and J by 4 bases, and 8 bases separated the two germline ends. Written as DNA, the CDR3 is TGTGCCAGCAGCTTACTAGGATCCTATGGCTACACCTTC. Amino acids: CASSLLGSYGYTF.

This chain joins TRBV11-2 and TRBJ2-5, with TRBD2 as a possible D gene (6 bases). The germline gives CDR1 SGHAT, CDR2 FQNNGV. V lost 5 bases and J lost 10, with 20 bases in between. The CDR3 sequence is 14 residues long. The CDR3 bases are TGTGCCAGCAGCCTAGCTGGAGGGAAGTTAGTCCAGTACTTC. This translates into CASSLAGGKLVQYF.

The J gene is TRBJ1-2, the V gene TRBV5-1; 8 bases are shared with TRBD1. CDR1 and CDR2 (germline): SGHRS, YFSETQ. This CDR3 has 14 residues. The V gene end was trimmed by 5 bases and the J gene end by 0 bases; junction bases not matched to a gene: 3. The CDR3 here is CASSPDRANYGYTF. In nucleotides, the CDR3 is TGCGCCAGCAGTCCGGACAGGGCTAACTATGGCTACACCTTC.

The chain combines TRBV11-2 with TRBJ1-5; 10 bases match TRBD1. The V segment lost 4 bases and the J segment 5 bases; nucleotides outside the gene matches: 2. Germline V CDR1 and CDR2: SGHAT, FQNNGV. The CDR3 sequence is 14 residues long. In DNA, the CDR3 is TGTGCCAGCAGCTCGGACAGGGGGGATCAGCCCCAGCATTTT. Translation: CASSSDRGDQPQHF.